This TCR beta chain was captured in a study of identifying expanded T cells in peripheral blood. CDR1 and CDR2 from the germline V gene are MNHNS and SASEGT. The V and J ends lost 3 bases and 4 bases respectively, with 18 bases between them. The CDR3 is 17 residues long. The table came from immunoSEQ multiplex PCR; TCRdb's copy has only in-frame clones and leaves some out. The repertoire includes about 85,000 clones, more than 75% of them detected once, and around 17% sits in the top ten. Sequencing was performed on blood. The source of this sequence is a person aged 18 to 70 in good health. This rearrangement joins TRBV6-1 to TRBJ1-4; D gene unclear. The CDR3 reads CASSDTNGGTGNEKLFF. For the CDR3, the DNA is TGTGCCAGCAGTGACACGAACGGCGGCACCGGTAATGAAAAACTGTTTTTT.